The present T cell receptor (beta chain) was sequenced within a study of CD8+ T cells in alopecia areata. Study-wide results and limits: Scalp and blood samples kept many expanded lesional clones throughout tofacitinib.

Treatment specified: oral pan-JAK inhibitor, 5-10 mg twice daily. Note on this clone: Its antigen is currently unknown.

Once RNA had been extracted, it was reverse transcribed into cDNA to act as the sequencing template. Some clones are missing from TCRdb's copy, which holds only in-frame ones; the method was immunoSEQ multiplex PCR. The sample shows 90,000 to 150,000 clones, approximately 53% of them seen only once. The length of the CDR3 is 13 residues. Deletions cut 5 bases from V and 4 bases from J, with 10 bases between. CDR1 and CDR2 from the germline V gene are SGHVS and FQNEAQ. Material: CD4+ T cells sorted from blood, obtained at week 4, from a patient treated with tofacitinib. This TCR came from a human donor with alopecia areata. The rearrangement links TRBV7-8 to TRBJ2-3, with no clear D. The CDR3 nucleotides are TGTGCCAGCAGCCCAAAGGGCCCAGATACGCAGTATTTT. Translation: CASSPKGPDTQYF. Full variable domain (remainder filled in from reference TRBV7-8 and TRBJ2-3): GAGVSQSPRYKVAKRGQDVALRCDPISGHVSLFWYQQALGQGPEFLTYFQNEAQLDKSGLPSDRFFAERPEGSVSTLKIQRTQQEDSAVYLCASSPKGPDTQYFGPGTRLTVL.